Following are 10 T cell receptor beta chains from one sample sequenced in a study of response to subunit inactivated influenza vaccine. TCRdb re-derived calls from the RT-PCR reads in MiXCR, one entry per CDR3 protein. The profile covers 550,000 to 800,000 distinct CDR3 sequences, with about 15% appearing a single time and around 7.3% taken by the ten largest. The source material was PBMCs from blood, sampled 14 to 15 days before vaccination. The receptors come from a man aged 45-60 years who received an inactivated influenza vaccine.

V usage is TRBV6-5 and J usage is TRBJ2-2, with TRBD1 matching 10 bases. The trim removed 4 bases at V and 5 bases at J, leaving 7 bases unmatched. There are 16 residues in the CDR3. Germline CDR1 MNHEY, CDR2 SVGAGI. CDR3 in amino acids: CASSLPGTGVTGELFF. The DNA of the CDR3 is TGTGCCAGCAGTTTGCCAGGGACAGGGGTTACCGGGGAGCTGTTTTTT.

This clonotype showed up many times. V and J are TRBV10-1 and TRBJ2-5; 8 nucleotides line up with TRBD2. V lost 5 bases and J lost 5; bases outside the gene matches: 7. The CDR3 runs 14 residues. Germline CDR1 WNHNN, CDR2 SYGVQD (reference sequence). This chain's CDR3 is CASSLTSVAETQYF. DNA for the CDR3: TGCGCCAGCAGTTTGACTAGCGTTGCGGAGACCCAGTACTTC.

This clonotype was seen repeatedly, ten times or more. The rearrangement joins TRBV24-1 to TRBJ2-3, with 10 bases fitting TRBD2. The CDR3 has 15 amino acids. Germline CDR1 is KGHDR and CDR2 is SFDVKD. The V and J ends lost 6 bases and 3 bases, in that order; junction bases with no gene match: 5. CDR3 loop: CATSRAGGTTDTQYF. In DNA, the CDR3 is TGTGCCACCAGTCGAGCGGGGGGGACTACAGATACGCAGTATTTT.

The chain uses TRBV10-3 and TRBJ2-6; unclear D gene. V was trimmed by 10 bases and J by 0 bases, leaving 22 bases between them. CDR1 and CDR2 from the germline V gene are ENHRY and SYGVKD. The CDR3 has 18 residues. CDR3 amino acids: CATYSNRAVSSGANVLTF. Here the CDR3 DNA reads TGTGCCACGTACTCAAACCGTGCTGTAAGCTCTGGGGCCAACGTCCTGACTTTC.

This clonotype was seen more than once but under ten times. The chain combines TRBV7-9 with TRBJ2-7; D gene ambiguous. The CDR3 spans 13 residues. Trimming took off 10 bases at V and 0 bases at J, with 13 bases between the two ends. Germline lookup yields CDR1 SEHNR and CDR2 FQNEAQ (reference sequence). CDR3 nucleotide sequence: TGTGCCACCCAGAGGCAAATCTCCTACGAGCAGTACTTC. This gives the protein CATQRQISYEQYF.

This clonotype showed up just a few times. J is TRBJ2-1 and V is TRBV9; TRBD1 or TRBD2 may be the D gene (7 bases each). Germline V gene data show CDR1 as SGDLS and CDR2 as YYNGEE. The CDR3 spans 16 residues. V lost 4 bases to trimming and J lost 4 bases, with 18 bases between them. The CDR3 here is CASSPYPRGGYNEQFF. CDR3 bases: TGTGCCAGCAGCCCCTACCCCAGGGGGGGGTACAATGAGCAGTTCTTC.

The chain links TRBV2 to TRBJ2-7; D unclear. Germline V gene sequence: CDR1 SNHLY, CDR2 FYNNEI. V lost 6 bases and J lost 0, with 12 bases in between. CDR3 length: 14 amino acids. CDR3 region: CASRENGVSYEQYF. As DNA, the CDR3 is TGTGCCAGCAGAGAGAATGGAGTCTCCTACGAGCAGTACTTC.

The genes are TRBV20-1 and TRBJ2-2, with D perhaps given as TRBD1 or TRBD2 (5 bases each). The CDR3 runs to 15 residues. Germline CDR1 is DFQATT and CDR2 is SNEGSKA (reference sequence). Trimming took off 1 base at V and 5 bases at J, with 14 bases between the two ends. Here the CDR3 reads CSARVPRGLTGELFF. CDR3 sequence (DNA): TGCAGTGCTAGAGTTCCCCGGGGCCTGACCGGGGAGCTGTTTTTT.

V and J are TRBV6-1 and TRBJ2-7; 11 bases map to TRBD2. V lost 4 bases, J lost 5 bases, and 4 bases stayed unmatched. Germline V gene lookup returns CDR1 MNHNS and CDR2 SASEGT. The CDR3 is 14 amino acids. Written as DNA, the CDR3 is TGTGCCAGCAGTGGAACTAGCGGGGGCGACGAGCAGTACTTC. This translates into CASSGTSGGDEQYF.

In this sample, this clonotype turned up a few times. The rearrangement joins TRBV11-2 to TRBJ2-2; 11 bases align to TRBD2. The germline gives CDR1 SGHAT, CDR2 FQNNGV. The CDR3 spans 18 residues. The junction had 9 bases not matched to a gene; V was cut back by 3 bases and J by 3 bases. The CDR3 is CASSLLTSGEKYTGELFF. Here the CDR3 DNA reads TGTGCCAGCAGCTTGTTGACTAGCGGGGAAAAATACACCGGGGAGCTGTTTTTT.